These 18 T cell receptor beta chains share one sample of origin, sequenced in a study of CD8 T cells in ankylosing spondylitis. One entry per CDR3 protein results from TCRdb running MiXCR on the 5' RACE reads. This table has hundreds of thousands of distinct CDR3 sequences, roughly 25% appearing once. The material sequenced was blood, either unsorted or a sorted T cell fraction (not recorded which). The receptors were gathered from a male donor with ankylosing spondylitis or in good health (not recorded which).

This clonotype was detected ten times or more. The chain is built from TRBV20-1 and TRBJ2-1, with TRBD2 matching 10 bases. CDR1 and CDR2 from the germline V gene are DFQATT and SNEGSKA (reference sequence). V shed 0 bases and J 4 bases; nucleotides not matched to a gene: 6. The CDR3 extends over 16 amino acids. The chain's CDR3 is CSARDRTSGTYNEQFF. The CDR3 DNA reads TGCAGTGCTAGAGACCGGACTAGCGGAACATACAATGAGCAGTTCTTC.

The sample holds one count of this clonotype. The chain carries TRBV10-3 and TRBJ2-1; TRBD1 or TRBD2 may be the D gene (5 bases each). The V end was cut by 11 bases, the J end by 0 bases, with 5 bases between. Germline V gene sequence: CDR1 ENHRY, CDR2 SYGVKD. The CDR3 consists of 11 residues. CDR3 coding DNA: TGTGCCGGGGGCTCCTACAATGAGCAGTTCTTC. It specifies CAGGSYNEQFF.

This clonotype occurred many times. J is TRBJ2-4 and V is TRBV5-5; D is unclear. The CDR3 sequence is 14 residues long. V gave up 4 bases and J gave up 9 bases, with 17 bases separating them. Germline CDR1 is SGHKS and CDR2 is YYEKEE (reference sequence). CDR3 loop: CASSEGPKDGIQYF. CDR3 coding DNA: TGTGCCAGCAGCGAAGGACCTAAGGACGGCATTCAGTACTTC.

Only a few counts were recorded for this clonotype. The V and J genes are TRBV20-1 and TRBJ2-1; TRBD2 matches at 9 bases. The V segment lost 2 bases and the J segment 5 bases; nucleotides outside the gene matches: 16. CDR3 length: 18 residues. Germline values: CDR1 DFQATT, CDR2 SNEGSKA (reference sequence). CDR3 protein: CSARRGPREGTFNNEQFF. DNA of the CDR3: TGCAGTGCTAGACGAGGTCCGCGGGAGGGGACATTTAACAATGAGCAGTTCTTC.

This chain joins TRBV29-1 and TRBJ2-7; D remains ambiguous. The V and J ends lost 4 bases and 5 bases respectively, with 9 bases between them. The germline V gene has CDR1 SQVTM and CDR2 ANQGSEA. This CDR3 region has 11 residues. CDR3 sequence (DNA): TGCAGCGTTGGCCAGTTCCACGAGCAGTACTTC. Amino acids: CSVGQFHEQYF.

This chain uses TRBV12-3 or TRBV12-4 with TRBJ2-3; D may correspond to TRBD1 or TRBD2 (5 bases each). CDR3 size: 13 residues. V was clipped by 5 bases and J by 8 bases, with 14 bases between them. The CDR3 spells CASSLTRDPTQYF. CDR3 nucleotides: TGTGCCAGCAGTCTCACCCGGGACCCTACGCAGTATTTT.

This clonotype was observed at least ten times. V and J are TRBV6-5 and TRBJ1-2, with no clear D. Germline V gives CDR1 MNHEY, CDR2 SVGAGI. The CDR3 has 14 amino acids. V was pared by 0 bases and J by 0 bases, with 5 bases between. CDR3 amino acids: CASSYSGSNYGYTF. CDR3 coding DNA: TGTGCCAGCAGTTACTCGGGATCTAACTATGGCTACACCTTC.

This chain uses TRBV20-1 with TRBJ1-3; 8 bases agree with TRBD1. V was pared by 6 bases and J by 0 bases, with 10 bases of the junction left unmatched. The CDR3 runs 16 residues. Germline assignment: CDR1 DFQATT and CDR2 SNEGSKA (reference sequence). DNA for the CDR3: TGCAGTGCCCCCACGAGACAGGGGACCTCTGGAAACACCATATATTTT. It encodes CSAPTRQGTSGNTIYF.

V and J are TRBV6-5 and TRBJ2-6; D not certain. Germline values: CDR1 MNHEY, CDR2 SVGAGI. This CDR3 spans 18 amino acids. V lost 2 bases and J lost 4, with 18 bases in between. The CDR3 DNA reads TGTGCCAGCAGTTACCAAGGCCCGGGTAGTTTCGGGGCCAACGTCCTGACTTTC. Amino acid sequence: CASSYQGPGSFGANVLTF.

In its sample, this clonotype was seen many times. The chain couples TRBV6-1 to TRBJ2-3; weak D call: TRBD2 (6 bases). The V end lost 8 bases, the J end lost 4 bases, and 19 bases lay between the germline ends. This CDR3 spans 15 amino acids. Germline V CDR1 and CDR2: MNHNS, SASEGT. CDR3 in DNA: TGTGCCAGCTCCCGCCCGGGAGCGGAGGCAGATACGCAGTATTTT. Amino acids: CASSRPGAEADTQYF.

The chain is built from TRBV2 and TRBJ2-5; a weak D match, TRBD1 (6 bases). Germline V gene data show CDR1 as SNHLY and CDR2 as FYNNEI. Trimming removed 6 bases from V and 5 bases from J, with 16 bases in between. The CDR3 loop spans 14 amino acids. The CDR3 sequence: CASSKTGGDETQYF. The DNA of the CDR3 is TGTGCCAGCAGCAAGACAGGTGGCGATGAGACCCAGTACTTC.

In this sample, this clonotype turned up a few times. The rearrangement joins TRBV4-3 to TRBJ2-1, with unresolved D. Trimming stripped 3 bases from V and 0 bases from J, with 9 bases between. Germline CDR1 LGHNA, CDR2 YSLEER. The CDR3 runs to 15 residues. The CDR3 loop is CASSQGRNSYNEQFF. The CDR3 DNA follows: TGCGCCAGCAGCCAGGGCAGGAACTCCTACAATGAGCAGTTCTTC.

V gene TRBV2 combines with J gene TRBJ2-1, with 14 bases lining up with TRBD2. This CDR3 region has 14 residues. V lost 2 bases, J lost 13 bases, and 4 bases stayed unmatched. CDR1 is SNHLY, CDR2 FYNNEI, per germline. Written as DNA, the CDR3 is TGTGCCAGCAGTGAAACGGGACTAGCGGGAGTTCAGTTCTTC. It is translated as CASSETGLAGVQFF.

In its sample, this clonotype was seen many times. This chain connects TRBV4-1 to TRBJ2-1, with D possibly matching TRBD1 (5 bases). The CDR3 runs 16 residues. Germline V gene lookup returns CDR1 MGHRA and CDR2 YSYEKL. V lost 0 bases to trimming and J lost 3 bases, with 12 bases between them. This CDR3 is CASSQDLQDIYNEQFF. The CDR3 coding sequence is TGCGCCAGCAGCCAAGATTTACAGGACATCTACAATGAGCAGTTCTTC.

This clonotype was counted many times. This chain links TRBV25-1 with TRBJ2-3, with D unclear. The CDR3 runs to 13 residues. From germline, CDR1 is MGHDK and CDR2 SYGVNS. Trimming cost V 5 bases and J 2 bases, with 8 bases left between them. This CDR3 reads CASSWQVTDTQYF. The CDR3 DNA reads TGTGCCAGCAGTTGGCAGGTCACAGATACGCAGTATTTT.

At least ten counts were recorded for this clonotype. V gene TRBV24-1 combines with J gene TRBJ2-5, with a tentative D call TRBD1 (6 bases). V was shortened by 3 bases and J by 2 bases, with 12 bases between the two germline ends. CDR1 KGHDR and CDR2 SFDVKD come from the germline V gene. The CDR3 is made up of 15 amino acids. CDR3 DNA: TGTGCCACCAGTGATCCAACAGGGAGTCAAGAGACCCAGTACTTC. Translating gives CATSDPTGSQETQYF.

This clonotype was recorded a few times. The CDR3 DNA is TGCAGTGCCCAGGACAGGGGGCACTACGAGCAGTACTTC. Translation gives CSAQDRGHYEQYF. The rearrangement uses TRBV20-1 and TRBJ2-7; 11 nucleotides match TRBD1. Looked up from germline, CDR1 is DFQATT and CDR2 is SNEGSKA (reference sequence). The V gene end was trimmed by 6 bases and the J gene end by 3 bases; junction bases not matched to a gene: 4. The CDR3 has 13 amino acids.

Ten or more counts support this clonotype. This rearrangement joins TRBV12-3 or TRBV12-4 to TRBJ2-7; 8 nucleotides align to TRBD1. V shed 4 bases, J shed 3 bases, and the junction held 8 bases outside the gene matches. This CDR3 has 15 residues. The CDR3 sequence: CASSSQDRAYYEQYF. The CDR3 DNA reads TGTGCCAGCAGTTCCCAGGACAGGGCCTACTACGAGCAGTACTTC.